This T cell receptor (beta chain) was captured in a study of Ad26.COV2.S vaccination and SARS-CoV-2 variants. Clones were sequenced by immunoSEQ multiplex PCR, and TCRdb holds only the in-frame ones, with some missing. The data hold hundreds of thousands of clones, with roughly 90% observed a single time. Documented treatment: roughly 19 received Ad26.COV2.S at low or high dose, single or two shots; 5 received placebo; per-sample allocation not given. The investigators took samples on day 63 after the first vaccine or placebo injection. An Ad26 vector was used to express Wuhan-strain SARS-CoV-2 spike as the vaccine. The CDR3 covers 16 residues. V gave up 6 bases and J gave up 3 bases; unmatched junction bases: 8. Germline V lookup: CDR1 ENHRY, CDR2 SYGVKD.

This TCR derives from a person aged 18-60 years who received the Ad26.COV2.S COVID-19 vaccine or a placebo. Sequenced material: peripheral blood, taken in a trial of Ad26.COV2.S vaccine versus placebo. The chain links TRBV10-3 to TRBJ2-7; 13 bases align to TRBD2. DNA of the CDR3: TGTGCCATCAGCCCCGGACTAGCGGGAGTTAGCTACGAGCAGTACTTC. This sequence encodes CAISPGLAGVSYEQYF.